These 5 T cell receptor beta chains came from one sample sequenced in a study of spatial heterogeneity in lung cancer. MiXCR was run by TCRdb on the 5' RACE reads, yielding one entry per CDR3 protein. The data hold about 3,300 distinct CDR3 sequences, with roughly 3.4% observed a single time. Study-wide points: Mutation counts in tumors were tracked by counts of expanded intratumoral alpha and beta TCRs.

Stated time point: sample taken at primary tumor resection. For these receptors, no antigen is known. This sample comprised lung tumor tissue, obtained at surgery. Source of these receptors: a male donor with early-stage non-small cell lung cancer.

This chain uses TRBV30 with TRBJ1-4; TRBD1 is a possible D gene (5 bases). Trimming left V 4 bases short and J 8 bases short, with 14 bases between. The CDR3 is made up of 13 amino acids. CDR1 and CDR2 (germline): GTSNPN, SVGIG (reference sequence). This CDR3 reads CAWTGTLGEKLFF. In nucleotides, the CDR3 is TGTGCCTGGACCGGGACGTTGGGAGAAAAACTGTTTTTT. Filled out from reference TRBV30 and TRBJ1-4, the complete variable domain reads SQTIHQWPATLVQPVGSPLSLECTVEGTSNPNLYWYRQAAGRGLQLLFYSVGIGQISSEVPQNLSASRPQDRQFILSSKKLLLSDSGFYLCAWTGTLGEKLFFGSGTQLSVL.

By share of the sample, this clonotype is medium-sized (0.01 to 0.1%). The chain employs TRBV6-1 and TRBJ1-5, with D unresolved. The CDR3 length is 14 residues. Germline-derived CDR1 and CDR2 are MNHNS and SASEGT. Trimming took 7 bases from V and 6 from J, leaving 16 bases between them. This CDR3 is CASTGPDGSQPQHF. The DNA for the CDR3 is TGTGCCAGCACCGGCCCCGACGGAAGTCAGCCCCAGCATTTT.

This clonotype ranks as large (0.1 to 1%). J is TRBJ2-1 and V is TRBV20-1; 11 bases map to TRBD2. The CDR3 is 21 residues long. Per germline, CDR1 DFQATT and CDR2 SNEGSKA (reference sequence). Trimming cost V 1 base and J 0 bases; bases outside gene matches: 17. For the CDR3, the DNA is TGCAGTGCTAGAGTCTCGATCCTAGCGGGGGGTCCAATGAGCTCCTACAATGAGCAGTTCTTC. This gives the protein CSARVSILAGGPMSSYNEQFF.

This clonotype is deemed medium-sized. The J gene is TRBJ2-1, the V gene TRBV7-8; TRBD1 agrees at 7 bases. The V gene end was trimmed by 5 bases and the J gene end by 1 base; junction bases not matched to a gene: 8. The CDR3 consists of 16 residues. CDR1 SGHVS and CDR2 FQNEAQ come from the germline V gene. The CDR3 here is CASSAYRGGSYNEQFF. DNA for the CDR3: TGTGCCAGCAGCGCATACAGGGGTGGGTCCTACAATGAGCAGTTCTTC.

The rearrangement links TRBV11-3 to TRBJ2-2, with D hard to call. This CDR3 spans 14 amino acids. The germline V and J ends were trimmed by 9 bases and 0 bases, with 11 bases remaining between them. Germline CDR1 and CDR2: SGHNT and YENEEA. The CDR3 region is CASRLYANTGELFF. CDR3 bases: TGTGCCAGTCGGCTATACGCGAACACCGGGGAGCTGTTTTTT.